This is a list of T cell receptor beta chains from one sample in a study of patients and donors after allogeneic stem cell transplantation. TCRdb independently ran MiXCR on the RT-PCR reads; one entry per CDR3 protein. The data show about 160,000 distinct CDR3 sequences, approximately 24% seen once. The material sequenced was blood, either unsorted or a sorted T cell fraction (not recorded which). All receptors come from a human donor who was either an allogeneic HSCT recipient or a stem cell or donor lymphocyte infusion donor (not recorded which). It is not recorded whose cells these are; they may come from a transplant donor. Both conserved end residues are part of each CDR3. The D gene is left open where the match is weak. Clone sizes are given selectively: once, few, many, or a class where the clone is expanded.

J	D	V	size	CDR3	DNA
TRBJ2-7	TRBD2	TRBV11-2	few	CASSSPGLAGYEQYF	TGTGCCAGCAGCTCCCCGGGACTAGCGGGATACGAGCAGTACTTC
TRBJ2-2	-	TRBV4-1	few	CASSQDLTENTGELFF	TGCGCCAGCAGCCAAGATCTGACAGAGAACACCGGGGAGCTGTTTTTT
TRBJ2-2	-	TRBV25-1	-	CASSEPGTGELFF	TGTGCCAGCAGTGAACCAGGCACCGGGGAGCTGTTTTTT
TRBJ1-2	-	TRBV6-1	few	CASRRGAHGYTF	TGTGCCAGCAGACGGGGGGCTCATGGCTACACCTTC
TRBJ2-2	-	TRBV20-1	few	CSARDPRSRNTGELFF	TGCAGTGCTAGAGACCCTCGTAGCAGGAACACCGGGGAGCTGTTTTTT
TRBJ1-2	TRBD1	TRBV20-1	few	CSARDRGQGYTF	TGCAGTGCCAGAGATAGGGGGCAGGGCTACACCTTC
TRBJ2-1	TRBD2	TRBV25-1	few	CASSDGRSGNEQFF	TGTGCCAGCAGTGACGGGAGGTCGGGAAATGAGCAGTTCTTC
TRBJ2-5	-	TRBV12-3/TRBV12-4	few	CASSLASAETQYF	TGTGCCAGCAGTCTCGCTAGTGCGGAGACCCAGTACTTC
TRBJ1-3	-	TRBV12-3/TRBV12-4	-	CASSGTKTSSGNTIYF	TGTGCCAGCAGTGGAACCAAGACTAGCTCTGGAAACACCATATATTTT
TRBJ2-3	-	TRBV7-2	-	CASSLILDNGGLTDTQYF	TGTGCCAGCAGCTTAATTCTTGATAACGGTGGACTTACAGATACGCAGTATTTT
TRBJ1-1	-	TRBV15	many	CATNTDKNTEAFF	TGTGCCACCAACACAGACAAGAACACTGAAGCTTTCTTT
TRBJ1-1	-	TRBV12-3/TRBV12-4	many	CASSPREPQYTEAFF	TGTGCCAGCAGCCCCCGCGAGCCCCAGTACACTGAAGCTTTCTTT
TRBJ2-1	TRBD1	TRBV9	few	CASSFKQGVYNEQFF	TGTGCCAGCAGCTTTAAGCAGGGGGTCTACAATGAGCAGTTCTTC
TRBJ2-7	TRBD2	TRBV28	-	CASSSPTSGIYEQYF	TGTGCCAGCAGTTCGCCCACTAGCGGGATCTACGAGCAGTACTTC
TRBJ2-2	TRBD2	TRBV20-1	-	CSASGLAGGTGELFF	TGCAGTGCTAGTGGACTAGCGGGAGGTACCGGGGAGCTGTTTTTT
TRBJ1-3	TRBD1	TRBV11-3	few	CASLDRGSGNTIYF	TGTGCCAGCCTGGACAGGGGTTCTGGAAACACCATATATTTT
TRBJ1-4	-	TRBV3-1	-	CASSQRKIELFF	TGTGCCAGCAGCCAACGTAAAATCGAGCTGTTTTTT
TRBJ1-4	TRBD1	TRBV19	few	CASHRDRTEKLFF	TGTGCCAGCCACCGGGACAGGACAGAAAAACTGTTTTTT
TRBJ1-1	TRBD1	TRBV9	many	CASSPRTGPLSDTEAFF	TGTGCCAGCAGCCCCCGGACAGGGCCATTAAGTGACACTGAAGCTTTCTTT
TRBJ2-1	TRBD1	TRBV6-2/TRBV6-3	-	CASSPTGADEQFF	TGTGCCAGCAGCCCGACAGGGGCTGATGAGCAGTTCTTC
TRBJ1-5	-	TRBV12-3/TRBV12-4	-	CASRRGAGDGQPQHF	TGTGCCAGCAGACGAGGTGCAGGGGACGGACAGCCCCAGCATTTT
TRBJ2-1	-	TRBV11-2	-	CASGWALYNEQFF	TGTGCCAGCGGGTGGGCGCTTTACAATGAGCAGTTCTTC
TRBJ1-1	-	TRBV5-1	few	CASSWSDGDTEAFF	TGCGCCAGCAGCTGGTCGGATGGGGACACTGAAGCTTTCTTT
TRBJ2-1	TRBD1	TRBV5-1	-	CASSLAWDRVDNEQFF	TGCGCCAGCAGCTTGGCCTGGGACAGGGTGGACAATGAGCAGTTCTTC
TRBJ2-1	-	TRBV5-5	few	CASSLAGRPYSYNEQFF	TGTGCCAGCAGCTTGGCGGGCAGGCCATACTCCTACAATGAGCAGTTCTTC
TRBJ1-5	TRBD1	TRBV20-1	-	CSATRGGTAGNQPQHF	TGCAGTGCTACCCGCGGGGGGACAGCGGGCAATCAGCCCCAGCATTTT
TRBJ2-5	-	TRBV5-1	-	CASSGAPGVQETQYF	TGCGCCAGCAGTGGCGCCCCAGGGGTTCAAGAGACCCAGTACTTC
TRBJ2-1	TRBD2	TRBV7-9	-	CASSLTSGGADNEQFF	TGTGCCAGCAGCTTGACTAGCGGGGGGGCGGACAATGAGCAGTTCTTC
TRBJ1-4	-	TRBV5-1	few	CASSMGSSTNEKLFF	TGCGCCAGCAGCATGGGCAGTTCAACTAATGAAAAACTGTTTTTT
TRBJ2-7	-	TRBV27	few	CARSPDRQPYEQYF	TGTGCCAGGAGCCCCGACAGGCAACCCTACGAGCAGTACTTC
TRBJ2-3	-	TRBV12-3/TRBV12-4	few	CASHSFGDTDTQYF	TGTGCCAGCCACTCTTTCGGGGACACAGATACGCAGTATTTT
TRBJ1-1	-	TRBV24-1	many	CATSDNRDNGNTEAFF	TGTGCCACCAGTGATAACCGGGACAATGGAAACACTGAAGCTTTCTTT
TRBJ2-4	-	TRBV13	-	CASSFFAPIDGGQLAKNIQYF	TGTGCCAGCAGCTTTTTTGCTCCCATAGACGGTGGGCAGCTAGCCAAAAACATTCAGTACTTC
TRBJ2-1	-	TRBV7-2	-	CASSLGPGGIYNEQFF	TGTGCCAGCAGCTTAGGCCCTGGCGGGATCTACAATGAGCAGTTCTTC
TRBJ2-3	-	TRBV3-1	-	CASRRTLGGSTDTQYF	TGTGCCAGCAGACGGACTTTGGGGGGTAGCACAGATACGCAGTATTTT
TRBJ2-1	-	TRBV24-1	-	CATSDLRQEPSNNEQFF	TGTGCCACCAGTGATTTGCGGCAAGAGCCATCAAACAATGAGCAGTTCTTC
TRBJ1-1	-	TRBV9	-	CASSVLDNTEAFF	TGTGCCAGCAGCGTACTCGACAACACTGAAGCTTTCTTT
TRBJ2-7	-	TRBV5-1	few	CASSLAASYEQYF	TGCGCCAGCAGCTTGGCAGCAAGCTACGAGCAGTACTTC
TRBJ2-2	-	TRBV6-1	-	CASSVELALNTGELFF	TGTGCCAGCAGTGTGGAGCTAGCCCTGAACACCGGGGAGCTGTTTTTT
TRBJ2-3	TRBD2	TRBV5-1	few	CASSVTSGGVYTQYF	TGCGCCAGCAGCGTTACTAGCGGGGGGGTTTATACGCAGTATTTT
TRBJ1-5	-	TRBV5-1	many	CASSSGTASNQPQHF	TGCGCCAGCAGCTCCGGGACCGCCAGCAATCAGCCCCAGCATTTT